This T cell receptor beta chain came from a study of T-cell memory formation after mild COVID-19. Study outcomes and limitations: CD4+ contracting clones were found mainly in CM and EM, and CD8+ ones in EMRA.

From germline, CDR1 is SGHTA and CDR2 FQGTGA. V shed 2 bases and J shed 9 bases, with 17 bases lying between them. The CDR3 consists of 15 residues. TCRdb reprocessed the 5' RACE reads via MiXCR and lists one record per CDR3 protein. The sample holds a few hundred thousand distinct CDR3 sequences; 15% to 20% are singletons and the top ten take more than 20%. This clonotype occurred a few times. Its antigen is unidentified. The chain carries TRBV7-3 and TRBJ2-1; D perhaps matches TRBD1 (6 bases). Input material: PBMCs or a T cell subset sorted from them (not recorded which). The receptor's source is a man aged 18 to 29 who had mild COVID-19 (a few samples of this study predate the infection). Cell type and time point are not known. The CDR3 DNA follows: TGTGCCAGCAGCTTAGGACAAACAGGGTATGGTGAGCAGTTCTTC. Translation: CASSLGQTGYGEQFF. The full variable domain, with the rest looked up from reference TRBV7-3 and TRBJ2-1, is GAGVSQTPSNKVTEKGKYVELRCDPISGHTALYWYRQSLGQGPEFLIYFQGTGAADDSGLPNDRFFAVRPEGSVSTLKIQRTERGDSAVYLCASSLGQTGYGEQFFGPGTRLTVL.